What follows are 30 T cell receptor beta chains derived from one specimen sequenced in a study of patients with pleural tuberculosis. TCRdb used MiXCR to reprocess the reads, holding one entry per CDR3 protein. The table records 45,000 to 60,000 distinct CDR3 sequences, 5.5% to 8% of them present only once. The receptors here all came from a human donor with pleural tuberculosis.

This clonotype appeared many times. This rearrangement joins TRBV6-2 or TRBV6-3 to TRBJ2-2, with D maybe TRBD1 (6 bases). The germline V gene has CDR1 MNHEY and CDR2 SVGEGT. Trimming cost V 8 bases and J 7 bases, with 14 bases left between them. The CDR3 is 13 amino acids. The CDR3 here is CASPTGVSGELFF. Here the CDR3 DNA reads TGTGCCAGCCCGACAGGAGTAAGCGGGGAGCTGTTTTTT.

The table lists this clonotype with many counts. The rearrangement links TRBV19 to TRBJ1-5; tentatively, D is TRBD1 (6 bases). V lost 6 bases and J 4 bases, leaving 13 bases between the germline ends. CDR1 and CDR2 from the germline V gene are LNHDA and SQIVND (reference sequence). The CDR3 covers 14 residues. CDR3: CASSETGGNQPQHF. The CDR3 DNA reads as TGTGCCAGTAGCGAGACAGGTGGTAATCAGCCCCAGCATTTT.

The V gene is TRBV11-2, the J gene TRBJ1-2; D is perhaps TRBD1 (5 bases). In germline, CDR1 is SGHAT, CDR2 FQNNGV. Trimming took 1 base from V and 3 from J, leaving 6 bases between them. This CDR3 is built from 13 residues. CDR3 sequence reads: CASSLGGDYGYTF. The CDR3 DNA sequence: TGTGCCAGCAGCTTAGGAGGGGACTATGGCTACACCTTC.

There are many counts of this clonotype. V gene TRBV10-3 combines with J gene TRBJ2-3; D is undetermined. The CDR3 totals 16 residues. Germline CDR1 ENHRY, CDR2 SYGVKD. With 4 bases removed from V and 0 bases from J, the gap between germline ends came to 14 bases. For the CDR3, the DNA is TGTGCCATCAGTGCCGGGTCGTCCCTAAGCACAGATACGCAGTATTTT. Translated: CAISAGSSLSTDTQYF.

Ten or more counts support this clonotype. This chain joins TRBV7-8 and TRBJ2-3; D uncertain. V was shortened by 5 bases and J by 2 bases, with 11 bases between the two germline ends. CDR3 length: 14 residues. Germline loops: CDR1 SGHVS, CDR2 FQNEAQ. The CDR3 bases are TGTGCCAGCAGCCACGCCGCCCTCACAGATACGCAGTATTTT. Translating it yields CASSHAALTDTQYF. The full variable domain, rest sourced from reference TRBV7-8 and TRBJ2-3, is GAGVSQSPRYKVAKRGQDVALRCDPISGHVSLFWYQQALGQGPEFLTYFQNEAQLDKSGLPSDRFFAERPEGSVSTLKIQRTQQEDSAVYLCASSHAALTDTQYFGPGTRLTVL.

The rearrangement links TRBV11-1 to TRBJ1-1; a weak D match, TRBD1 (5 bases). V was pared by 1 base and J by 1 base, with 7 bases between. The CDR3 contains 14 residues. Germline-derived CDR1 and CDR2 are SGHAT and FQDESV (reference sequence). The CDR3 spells CASSLEGRNTEAFF. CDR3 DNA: TGTGCCAGCAGCTTAGAGGGGCGGAACACTGAAGCTTTCTTT.

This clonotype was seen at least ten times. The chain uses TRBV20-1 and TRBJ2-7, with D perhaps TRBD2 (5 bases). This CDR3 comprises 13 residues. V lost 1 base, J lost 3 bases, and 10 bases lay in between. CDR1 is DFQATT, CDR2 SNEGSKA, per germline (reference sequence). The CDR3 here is CSARGNRDYEQYF. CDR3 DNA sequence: TGCAGTGCTAGAGGGAACCGGGACTACGAGCAGTACTTC.

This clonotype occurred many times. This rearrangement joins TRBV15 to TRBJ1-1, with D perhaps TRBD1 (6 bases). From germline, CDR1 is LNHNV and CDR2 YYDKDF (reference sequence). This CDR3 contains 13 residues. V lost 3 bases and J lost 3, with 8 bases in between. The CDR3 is CATSSTGYTEAFF. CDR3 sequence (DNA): TGTGCCACCAGCAGCACAGGGTACACTGAAGCTTTCTTT.

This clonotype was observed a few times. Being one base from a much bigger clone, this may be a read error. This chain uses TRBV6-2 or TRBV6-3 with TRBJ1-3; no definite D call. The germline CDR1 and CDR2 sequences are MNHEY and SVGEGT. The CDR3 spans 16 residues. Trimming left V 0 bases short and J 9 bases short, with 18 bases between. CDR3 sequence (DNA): TGTGCCAGCAGTTACTCGAAGGCTGGACCTTGGAGCACCATATATTTT. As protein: CASSYSKAGPWSTIYF.

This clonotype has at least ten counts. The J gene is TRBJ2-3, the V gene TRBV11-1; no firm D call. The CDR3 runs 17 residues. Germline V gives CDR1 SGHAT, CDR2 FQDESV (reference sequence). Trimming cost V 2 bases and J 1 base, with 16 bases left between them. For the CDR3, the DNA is TGTGCCAGCAGCTTATTTCCTCCCTCCAAGCGCACAGATACGCAGTATTTT. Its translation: CASSLFPPSKRTDTQYF. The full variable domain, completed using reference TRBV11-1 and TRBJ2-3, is EAEVAQSPRYKITEKSQAVAFWCDPISGHATLYWYRQILGQGPELLVQFQDESVVDDSQLPKDRFSAERLKGVDSTLKIQPAELGDSAMYLCASSLFPPSKRTDTQYFGPGTRLTVL.

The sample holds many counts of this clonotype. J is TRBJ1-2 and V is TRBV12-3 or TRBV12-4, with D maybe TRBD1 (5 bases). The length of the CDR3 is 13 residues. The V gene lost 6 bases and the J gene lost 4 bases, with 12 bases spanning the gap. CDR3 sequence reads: CASSPGTVYGYTF. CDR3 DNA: TGTGCCAGCAGCCCCGGGACGGTCTATGGCTACACCTTC.

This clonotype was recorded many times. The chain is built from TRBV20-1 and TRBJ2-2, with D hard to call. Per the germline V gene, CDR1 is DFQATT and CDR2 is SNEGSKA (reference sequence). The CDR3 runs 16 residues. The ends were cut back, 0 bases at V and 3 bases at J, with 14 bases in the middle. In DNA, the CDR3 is TGCAGTGCTAGAGATTTTGCGGAAGGTTACACCGGGGAGCTGTTTTTT. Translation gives CSARDFAEGYTGELFF.

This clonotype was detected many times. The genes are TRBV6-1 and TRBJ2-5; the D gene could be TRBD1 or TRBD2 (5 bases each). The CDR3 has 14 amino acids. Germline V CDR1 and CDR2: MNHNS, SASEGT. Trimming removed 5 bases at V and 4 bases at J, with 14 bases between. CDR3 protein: CASSPRAGRETQYF. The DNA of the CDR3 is TGTGCCAGCAGTCCTCGGGCAGGGAGAGAGACCCAGTACTTC.

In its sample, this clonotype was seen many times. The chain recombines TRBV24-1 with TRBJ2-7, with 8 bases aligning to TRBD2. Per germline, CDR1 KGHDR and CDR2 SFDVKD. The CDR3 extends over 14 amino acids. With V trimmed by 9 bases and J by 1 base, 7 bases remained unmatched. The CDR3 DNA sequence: TGTGCCACCTGCGCGGGGGGAGGGTCCTACGAGCAGTACGTC. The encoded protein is CATCAGGGSYEQYV.

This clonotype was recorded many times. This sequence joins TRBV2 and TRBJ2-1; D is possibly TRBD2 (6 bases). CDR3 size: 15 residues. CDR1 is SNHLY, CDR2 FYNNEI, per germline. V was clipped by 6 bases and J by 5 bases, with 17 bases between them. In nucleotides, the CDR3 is TGTGCCAGCAGCGCGCTAGCGCAAAGGAACAATGAGCAGTTCTTC. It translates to CASSALAQRNNEQFF.

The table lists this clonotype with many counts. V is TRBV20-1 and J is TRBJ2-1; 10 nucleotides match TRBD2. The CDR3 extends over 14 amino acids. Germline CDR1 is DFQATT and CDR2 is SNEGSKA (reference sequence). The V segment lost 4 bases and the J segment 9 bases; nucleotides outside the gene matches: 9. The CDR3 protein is CSAIIGTSASEQFF. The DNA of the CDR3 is TGCAGTGCTATAATTGGGACTAGCGCTTCTGAGCAGTTCTTC.

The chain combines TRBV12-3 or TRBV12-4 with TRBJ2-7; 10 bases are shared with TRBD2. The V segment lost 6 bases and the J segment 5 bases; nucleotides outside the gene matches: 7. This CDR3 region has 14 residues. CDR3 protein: CASRESGRAHEQYF. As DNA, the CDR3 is TGTGCCAGCAGAGAGAGCGGGAGGGCCCACGAGCAGTACTTC.

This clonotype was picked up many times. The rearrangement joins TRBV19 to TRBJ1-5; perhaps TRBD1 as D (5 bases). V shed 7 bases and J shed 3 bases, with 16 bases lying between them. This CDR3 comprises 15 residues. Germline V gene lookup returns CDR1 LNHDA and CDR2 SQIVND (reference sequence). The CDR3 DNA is TGTGCCAGTACCCCAGGCGGGGGACTCAATCAGCCCCAGCATTTT. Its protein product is CASTPGGGLNQPQHF.

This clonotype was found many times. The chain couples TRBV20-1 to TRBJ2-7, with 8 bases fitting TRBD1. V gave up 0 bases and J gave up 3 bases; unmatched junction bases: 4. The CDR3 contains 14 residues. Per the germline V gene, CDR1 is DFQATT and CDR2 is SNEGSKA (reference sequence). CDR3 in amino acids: CSAREQGGRYEQYF. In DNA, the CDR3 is TGCAGTGCTAGAGAACAGGGGGGTCGCTACGAGCAGTACTTC.

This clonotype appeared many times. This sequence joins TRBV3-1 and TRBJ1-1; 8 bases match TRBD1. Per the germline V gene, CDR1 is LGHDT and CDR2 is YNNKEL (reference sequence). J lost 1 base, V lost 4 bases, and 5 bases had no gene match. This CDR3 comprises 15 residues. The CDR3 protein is CASSPIGTGNTEAFF. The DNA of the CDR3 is TGTGCCAGCAGCCCGATCGGGACAGGGAACACTGAAGCTTTCTTT.

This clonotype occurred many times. CDR3 loop: CASSDPGTGGNQPQHF. The CDR3 DNA is TGTGCCAGTAGTGACCCCGGGACAGGGGGGAATCAGCCCCAGCATTTT. The chain couples TRBV19 to TRBJ1-5, with 11 bases identical to TRBD1. This CDR3 comprises 16 residues. Losses at the gene ends were 5 bases for V and 4 bases for J; bases not matched to a gene: 7. The germline V gene has CDR1 LNHDA and CDR2 SQIVND (reference sequence).

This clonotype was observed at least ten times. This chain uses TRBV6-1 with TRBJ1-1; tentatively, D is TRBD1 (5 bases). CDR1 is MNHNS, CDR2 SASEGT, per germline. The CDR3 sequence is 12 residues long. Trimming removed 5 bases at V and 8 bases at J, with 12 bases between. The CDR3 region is CASSTGLLEAFF. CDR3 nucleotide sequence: TGTGCCAGCAGTACGGGACTCCTGGAAGCTTTCTTT.

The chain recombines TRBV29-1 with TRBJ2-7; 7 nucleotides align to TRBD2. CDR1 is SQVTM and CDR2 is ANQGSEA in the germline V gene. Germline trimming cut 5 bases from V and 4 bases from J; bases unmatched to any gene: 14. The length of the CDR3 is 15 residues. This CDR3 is CSVWEGSTGDYEQYF. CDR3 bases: TGCAGCGTTTGGGAGGGTTCTACGGGGGATTACGAGCAGTACTTC.

The CDR3 sequence is CASSLSINTEAFF. The CDR3 nucleotides read TGTGCCAGCAGCTTGAGCATTAACACTGAAGCTTTCTTT. The chain recombines TRBV5-4 with TRBJ1-1; no clear D gene. The ends were cut back, 1 base at V and 2 bases at J, with 6 bases in the middle. Germline-derived CDR1 and CDR2 are SGHNT and YYREEE (reference sequence). This CDR3 is 13 amino acids long.

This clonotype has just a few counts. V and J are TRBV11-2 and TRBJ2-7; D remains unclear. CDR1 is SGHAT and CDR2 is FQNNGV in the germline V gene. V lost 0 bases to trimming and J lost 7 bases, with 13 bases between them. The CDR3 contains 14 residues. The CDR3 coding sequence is TGTGCCAGCAGCTTAGAATCCGGCCTTTTGGAGCAGTACGTC. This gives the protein CASSLESGLLEQYV.

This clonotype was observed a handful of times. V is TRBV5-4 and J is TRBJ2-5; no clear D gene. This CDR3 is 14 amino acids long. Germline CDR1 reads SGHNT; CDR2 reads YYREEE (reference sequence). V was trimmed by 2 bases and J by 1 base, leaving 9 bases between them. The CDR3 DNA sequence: TGTGCCAGCAGCTTTAGGCCCATCCAAGAGACCCAGTACTTC. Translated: CASSFRPIQETQYF.

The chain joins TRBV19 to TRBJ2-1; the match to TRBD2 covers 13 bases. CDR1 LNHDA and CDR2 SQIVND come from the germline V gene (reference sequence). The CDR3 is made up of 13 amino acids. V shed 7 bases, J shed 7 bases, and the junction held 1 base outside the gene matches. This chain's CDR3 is CASTGLAGNEQFF. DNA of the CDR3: TGTGCCAGTACGGGACTAGCGGGGAATGAGCAGTTCTTC.

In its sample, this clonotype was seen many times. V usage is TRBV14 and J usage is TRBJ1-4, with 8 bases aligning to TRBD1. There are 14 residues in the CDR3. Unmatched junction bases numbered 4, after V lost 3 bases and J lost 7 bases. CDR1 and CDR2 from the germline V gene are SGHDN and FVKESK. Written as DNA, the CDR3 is TGTGCCAGCAGCCATCAGGGGGCGAGTGAAAAACTGTTTTTT. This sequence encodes CASSHQGASEKLFF.

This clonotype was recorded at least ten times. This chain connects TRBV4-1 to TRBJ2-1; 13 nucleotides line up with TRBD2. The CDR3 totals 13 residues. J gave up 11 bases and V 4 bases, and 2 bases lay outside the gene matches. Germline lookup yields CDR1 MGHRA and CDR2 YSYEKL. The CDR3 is CASSPGTSGKQFF. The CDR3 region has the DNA TGCGCCAGCAGCCCTGGGACTAGCGGGAAGCAGTTCTTC.

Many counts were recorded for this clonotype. The CDR3 region has the DNA TGTGCCAGCAGCCAGGGCGGGAGGAGCCCAGATACGCAGTATTTT. Protein sequence: CASSQGGRSPDTQYF. The chain employs TRBV3-1 and TRBJ2-3; 8 bases line up with TRBD2. The CDR3 sequence is 15 residues long. From germline, CDR1 is LGHDT and CDR2 YNNKEL (reference sequence). The junction had 6 bases not matched to a gene; V was cut back by 3 bases and J by 4 bases.